The rows below give T cell receptor beta chains drawn from one sample of a study of blood T cells in healthy people across ages. TCRdb recomputed calls from the 5' RACE reads with MiXCR, one row per CDR3 protein. The profile covers roughly 1.9 million distinct CDR3 sequences, with about 39% appearing a single time and roughly 23% taken by the ten largest. Specimen: blood. These receptors all stem from a human donor in good health. CDR3s include the opening cysteine and the closing phenylalanine or tryptophan. The order of the fields is J gene, D gene, clone size, V gene, CDR3 protein, CDR3 DNA. A D gene is named only where the DNA matches it firmly. Only some rows state a clone size, as once, few, many or a class for expanded clones.

TRBJ2-5 | - | - | TRBV10-3 | CAISDSGKGETQYF | TGTGCCATCAGTGATTCCGGGAAGGGAGAGACCCAGTACTTC
TRBJ2-6 | - | - | TRBV5-6 | CASSRVVFSGANVLTF | TGTGCCAGCAGCCGGGTGGTATTCTCTGGGGCCAACGTCCTGACTTTC
TRBJ2-6 | - | few | TRBV28 | CASSLKGPGDVLTF | TGTGCCAGCAGTTTGAAGGGGCCAGGCGACGTCCTGACTTTC
TRBJ1-6 | - | - | TRBV7-8 | CASSYEVGQYNSPLHF | TGTGCCAGCAGCTACGAGGTGGGGCAGTATAATTCACCCCTCCACTTT
TRBJ1-1 | - | - | TRBV5-5 | CASSFPIRGVGTEAFF | TGTGCCAGCAGCTTCCCGATCAGGGGAGTGGGCACTGAAGCTTTCTTT
TRBJ2-7 | - | - | TRBV6-6 | CASSYRGFAYEQYF | TGTGCCAGCAGTTACCGCGGGTTTGCCTACGAGCAGTACTTC
TRBJ2-1 | - | - | TRBV7-2 | CASSLDVWGANEQFF | TGTGCCAGCAGCTTAGACGTATGGGGGGCCAATGAGCAGTTCTTC
TRBJ2-3 | - | few | TRBV24-1 | CAASRVSTDTQYF | TGTGCCGCCAGCCGGGTCAGCACAGATACGCAGTATTTT
TRBJ2-6 | TRBD2 | - | TRBV2 | CASSVGRTGGSGANVLTF | TGTGCCAGCAGTGTGGGTAGGACGGGGGGATCTGGGGCCAACGTCCTGACTTTC
TRBJ1-2 | - | - | TRBV15 | CATSRSDASNYGYTF | TGTGCCACCAGCAGGAGTGACGCATCTAACTATGGCTACACCTTC
TRBJ1-5 | - | - | TRBV7-2 | CASSHDSYQPQHF | TGTGCCAGCAGCCACGACAGTTATCAGCCCCAGCATTTT
TRBJ2-1 | TRBD2 | - | TRBV5-1 | CASSLAPSGGAQEQFF | TGCGCCAGCAGCTTGGCACCTAGCGGGGGGGCACAGGAGCAGTTCTTC
TRBJ2-1 | TRBD2 | - | TRBV6-5 | CASSYIAGGRGEQFF | TGTGCCAGCAGTTACATAGCGGGGGGGCGGGGTGAGCAGTTCTTC
TRBJ2-1 | - | few | TRBV29-1 | CSATRVTYNEQFF | TGCAGCGCGACCCGGGTTACCTACAATGAGCAGTTCTTC
TRBJ2-1 | - | few | TRBV7-2 | CASSGGTETYNEQFF | TGTGCCAGCAGTGGAGGGACGGAGACCTACAATGAGCAGTTCTTC
TRBJ2-1 | - | - | TRBV20-1 | CSALTGYNEQFF | TGCAGTGCCCTTACAGGGTACAATGAGCAGTTCTTC
TRBJ2-5 | - | few | TRBV25-1 | CASSTVLSGTQYF | TGTGCCAGCAGTACGGTCTTGAGCGGGACCCAGTACTTC
TRBJ1-6 | - | few | TRBV28 | CASSSQGSNSPLHF | TGTGCCAGCAGTTCGCAGGGGAGCAATTCACCCCTCCACTTT
TRBJ1-4 | - | - | TRBV5-1 | CASGPGGGEKLFF | TGCGCCAGCGGCCCCGGCGGTGGAGAAAAACTGTTTTTT
TRBJ1-1 | - | once | TRBV4-1 | CASRREINTEAFF | TGCGCCAGCAGACGGGAAATTAACACTGAAGCTTTCTTT
TRBJ2-4 | TRBD2 | once | TRBV5-1 | CASSLGGTKEEIQYF | TGCGCCAGCAGCTTGGGGGGGACTAAGGAAGAAATTCAGTACTTC
TRBJ2-7 | TRBD1 | few | TRBV12-3/TRBV12-4 | CATVGTGSYEQYF | TGTGCCACCGTCGGGACAGGGTCCTACGAGCAGTACTTC
TRBJ2-3 | - | - | TRBV4-3 | CASSQDGDPDTQYF | TGCGCCAGCAGCCAAGACGGTGACCCAGATACGCAGTATTTT
TRBJ2-7 | - | few | TRBV18 | CASSSSSLYEQYF | TGTGCCAGCTCAAGTTCCAGCCTCTACGAGCAGTACTTC
TRBJ2-7 | TRBD2 | - | TRBV3-1 | CASSQDLSGADEQYF | TGTGCCAGCAGCCAAGATCTTAGCGGGGCTGACGAGCAGTACTTC
TRBJ2-3 | TRBD2 | - | TRBV20-1 | CSAPSGIRGGGTQYF | TGCAGTGCTCCCTCTGGGATCCGGGGGGGCGGTACGCAGTATTTT
TRBJ1-2 | - | - | TRBV12-5 | CASGFTRANAALYGYTF | TGTGCTAGTGGTTTCACAAGGGCGAATGCGGCGTTATATGGCTACACCTTC
TRBJ2-1 | - | few | TRBV4-2 | CASSQDKGDEQFF | TGTGCCAGCAGCCAAGATAAGGGGGATGAGCAGTTCTTC
TRBJ2-7 | TRBD2 | few | TRBV7-9 | CASSSPTSGGSYEQYF | TGTGCCAGCAGCTCGCCCACTAGCGGGGGATCCTACGAGCAGTACTTC
TRBJ2-3 | TRBD1 | - | TRBV2 | CASNFPGQGTDTQYF | TGTGCCAGCAACTTCCCCGGACAGGGCACAGATACGCAGTATTTT
TRBJ1-1 | TRBD1 | - | TRBV6-2/TRBV6-3 | CASSYIRGSTEAFF | TGTGCCAGCAGTTACATCAGGGGGAGTACTGAAGCTTTCTTT
TRBJ1-1 | - | - | TRBV5-1 | CASSFVRARREAFF | TGCGCCAGCAGCTTTGTTAGGGCTAGGCGCGAAGCTTTCTTT
TRBJ2-1 | TRBD1 | - | TRBV24-1 | CATSVGTGVGNEQFF | TGTGCCACCAGTGTGGGGACAGGGGTAGGAAATGAGCAGTTCTTC